This is a list of T cell receptor beta chains from one sample in a study of glioma-infiltrating T cells after dendritic cell vaccination. TCRdb keeps only in-frame clones here, not all; method: immunoSEQ multiplex PCR. The table includes just over 95,000 clones, roughly three quarters detected once. The input for sequencing was blood, taken before dendritic cell vaccination. These receptors originate from a human donor with glioblastoma. Each CDR3 is given with its conserved first and last residue. The D gene is left open where the match is weak. Size is stated for part of the rows, as once, few or many counts, or as a class when the clone is expanded.

v_call,j_call,clone_size,d_call,cdr3_nt,cdr3_aa
TRBV10-3,TRBJ1-1,-,-,TGTGCCATCGCGACGGGGGGTGAAGCTTTCTTT,CAIATGGEAFF
TRBV10-3,TRBJ1-5,-,TRBD1,TGTGCCATCAAAGCAGGGGGATACAATCAGCCCCAGCATTTT,CAIKAGGYNQPQHF
TRBV29-1,TRBJ1-1,-,-,TGCAGCGTTGGGGGGCTTGGGGCTGAAGCTTTCTTT,CSVGGLGAEAFF
TRBV9,TRBJ2-3,-,-,TGTGCCAGCAGCGTAGTTTACAGAACAGATACGCAGTATTTT,CASSVVYRTDTQYF
TRBV20-1,TRBJ2-1,-,-,TGCAGTGCTCCAGATAACAATGAGCAGTTCTTC,CSAPDNNEQFF
TRBV9,TRBJ1-2,-,TRBD1,TGTGCCAGCAGCCAACTGACAGGGTCGGTCGGCTACACCTTC,CASSQLTGSVGYTF
TRBV18,TRBJ2-2,-,-,TGTGCCAGCTCACCTGGGCAGTCAATCGGGGAGCTGTTTTTT,CASSPGQSIGELFF
TRBV10-3,TRBJ2-7,-,TRBD1,TGTGCCATCAGTGACCCCCGACAGGGCGACGAGCAGTACTTC,CAISDPRQGDEQYF
TRBV10-3,TRBJ1-1,-,TRBD1,TGTGCCATCAGCGATACCGGGACAGCGAGCACTGAAGCTTTCTTT,CAISDTGTASTEAFF
TRBV19,TRBJ1-1,-,-,TGTGCCAGTAGTATAGACTTACGGGAGAACACTGAAGCTTTCTTT,CASSIDLRENTEAFF
TRBV4-1,TRBJ2-1,-,TRBD2,TGCGCCAGCAGCCCCGGGACTAGCGGGGGGGCGGGGTACAATGAGCAGTTCTTC,CASSPGTSGGAGYNEQFF
TRBV19,TRBJ1-5,few,-,TGTGCCAGCGCAGGGCCCCGGGCATCGGCCCAGCATTTT,CASAGPRASAQHF
TRBV5-6,TRBJ2-6,-,-,TGTGCCAGCAGGGAGGGGGCAGCGTTCGTCTCTGGGGCCAACGTCCTGACTTTC,CASREGAAFVSGANVLTF
TRBV10-3,TRBJ2-7,-,TRBD2,TGTGCCATCAGTGGGGGACTAGTTAACGAGCAGTACTTC,CAISGGLVNEQYF
TRBV14,TRBJ1-1,-,-,TGTGCCAGCAGCCAAGTATTCTCGAACACTGAAGCTTTCTTT,CASSQVFSNTEAFF
TRBV19,TRBJ1-5,-,-,TGTGCCAGTACCAGCCACGCAGGCCTCGGGGGCAATCAGCCCCAGCATTTT,CASTSHAGLGGNQPQHF
TRBV28,TRBJ2-5,-,-,TGTGCCAGCAGTTTAAACGGAGAGACCCAGTACTTC,CASSLNGETQYF
TRBV5-4,TRBJ2-5,-,TRBD1,TGTGCCAGCAGTTTCCCGGGACAGCAAGAGACCCAGTACTTC,CASSFPGQQETQYF
TRBV11-1,TRBJ1-2,-,-,TGTGCCAGCAGCACCTCTCAGGGGAACTATGGCTACACCTTC,CASSTSQGNYGYTF
TRBV28,TRBJ2-7,-,TRBD2,TGTGCCAGCAGCGTAGCGGGAGATGTGGACGAGCAGTACTTC,CASSVAGDVDEQYF
TRBV6-6,TRBJ2-1,-,TRBD2,TGTGCCAGCAGTTTAAGCGGGGGCAAACCAAACAATGAGCAGTTCTTC,CASSLSGGKPNNEQFF
TRBV18,TRBJ1-1,-,-,TGTGCCAGCTCACCAGTCTCGGGTGGTACTGAAGCTTTCTTT,CASSPVSGGTEAFF
TRBV18,TRBJ1-1,once,-,TGTGCCAGCTCACCAGGATCAGGGTTAACTGCCAGCACTGAAGCTTTCTTT,CASSPGSGLTASTEAFF
TRBV25-1,TRBJ2-2,few,-,TGTGCCAGCAGTGATTCGGGGTTGAACACCGGGGAGCTGTTTTTT,CASSDSGLNTGELFF
TRBV29-1,TRBJ2-7,-,TRBD2,TGCAGCGTTGTTAATCGCGGGGGGGTTTCCTACGAGCAGTACTTC,CSVVNRGGVSYEQYF
TRBV30,TRBJ1-5,once,-,TGTGCCTGGAGTGTCGGGGGGCGTAGTCAGCCCCAGCATTTT,CAWSVGGRSQPQHF
TRBV27,TRBJ2-7,-,-,TGTGCCAGCAGTTTAAGGCTAGCGCGGGAGCAGTACTTC,CASSLRLAREQYF
TRBV6-1,TRBJ2-2,-,TRBD2,TGTGCCAGCAGTGAGGCGGGGGGGTGGTCCGGGGAGCTGTTTTTT,CASSEAGGWSGELFF
TRBV7-9,TRBJ2-6,-,-,TGTGCCACCCGTTTCTCTGGGGCCAACGTCCTGACTTTC,CATRFSGANVLTF
TRBV2,TRBJ1-3,-,-,TGTGCCAGCAGTGAAGGTTGGCCAGCGGATGGAAACACCATATATTTT,CASSEGWPADGNTIYF
TRBV5-1,TRBJ1-1,-,TRBD1,TGCGCCAGCAGCTTTTCAATCACCCAGGGGGCCACTGAAGCTTTCTTT,CASSFSITQGATEAFF
TRBV5-1,TRBJ1-2,-,-,TGCGCCAGCAGCTATGTGGGCAGGGTGGATGGCTACACCTTC,CASSYVGRVDGYTF
TRBV5-4,TRBJ2-1,-,-,TGTGCCAGCAGCTTGGATCTGGAGGGCTCCTACAATGAGCAGTTCTTC,CASSLDLEGSYNEQFF
TRBV5-1,TRBJ2-1,few,TRBD2,TGCGCCAGCAGCCCCGGGGGGAGTAGCGCGGTTGAGCAGTTCTTC,CASSPGGSSAVEQFF
TRBV5-1,TRBJ2-1,-,-,TGCGCCAGCAGCATAGGACTCAATGAGCAGTTCTTC,CASSIGLNEQFF
TRBV10-2,TRBJ2-1,-,TRBD2,TGCGCCAGCAGTGCGGGACTAGCGGGATTTGAGCAGTTCTTC,CASSAGLAGFEQFF
TRBV7-6,TRBJ2-3,-,TRBD2,TGTGCCAGCAGCTATAGCGGGAGCTTATACACAGATACGCAGTATTTT,CASSYSGSLYTDTQYF
TRBV18,TRBJ1-6,-,-,TGTGCCAGCTCACCACGAGGGTTGGTTGATTCACCCCTCCACTTT,CASSPRGLVDSPLHF
TRBV5-1,TRBJ2-1,-,TRBD2,TGCGCCAGCAGCGCCCGACTAGCGGGGTACAATGAGCAGTTCTTC,CASSARLAGYNEQFF
TRBV28,TRBJ1-1,-,TRBD1,TGTGCCAGCAGTTTGACAGGGGGAAATGGAGACACTGAAGCTTTCTTT,CASSLTGGNGDTEAFF
TRBV2,TRBJ1-2,once,TRBD1,TGTGCCAGCAGTGTGGGACAGGAGGGATGGAGCTACACCTTC,CASSVGQEGWSYTF
TRBV10-3,TRBJ2-2,-,-,TGTGCCATCAGTGAGCCGCGAACTAGTGCCGGGGAGCTGTTTTTT,CAISEPRTSAGELFF
TRBV19,TRBJ1-5,few,TRBD1,TGTGCCAGTAGTGACCAACAGGGGGCAAATCAGCCCCAGCATTTT,CASSDQQGANQPQHF
TRBV5-1,TRBJ2-3,-,TRBD1,TGCGCCAGCAGCTTGGGAACAGGGGCTAGCACAGATACGCAGTATTTT,CASSLGTGASTDTQYF
TRBV2,TRBJ2-1,-,TRBD1,TGTGCCAGCAGTGAAGCTACAGGGGCGAGTAGGCAGTTCTTC,CASSEATGASRQFF